This T cell receptor (beta chain) was captured by sequencing in a study of CXCR4 blockade with PD-1 therapy in pancreatic cancer (dated by TCRdb to between 2018 and 2021). With respect to the entire study: The study combined multiplex immunohistochemistry and TCRbeta immunosequencing of resected pancreatic ductal adenocarcinoma with ex vivo slice culture testing PD-1 and CXCR4 blockade. To look at intratumoral heterogeneity, the researchers TCR-sequenced two geographically distinct regions from each of 6 or 7 tumors. Broad study findings and their caveats: A strong correlation was found between the frequency of an amino acid clone and the number of distinct nucleotide rearrangements encoding that clone, which suggests convergent selection driven by common tumor antigens. Only TCRbeta chains were sequenced, so true antigen-specificity overlap of convergent dominant clones remained unconfirmed pending paired alpha-beta single-cell sequencing. Tumors showed clonal expansion, with mean productive clonality roughly 0.13 versus 0.045 in healthy blood, but clonality did not correlate with survival.

Based on the germline V gene, the CDR1 and CDR2 sequences are SQVTM and ANQGSEA. Trimming removed 4 bases from V and 6 bases from J, leaving 18 bases between the germline ends. The CDR3 covers 15 residues, taking in both the cysteine and the phenylalanine. The sequence is cut down to CDR3 DNA, 45 bases in frame from base 1. About this clone itself: Its recognized antigen is unknown. No base qualities exist here, and no much larger clone lies one base off it.

The immunoSEQ Assay at Adaptive Biotechnologies was used to immunosequence TCRbeta CDR3 regions from the extracted DNA. Turning to the authors' computational methods: To quantify the absolute abundance of each unique TCRbeta CDR3, sequences were collapsed and filtered. Clonality was calculated as 1 minus Pielou's evenness, with only productive in-frame rearrangements included in the computation. For regional overlap, the top 100 nucleotide rearrangements were followed across paired samples, and the Morisita index was used to compare paired samples against unrelated samples. Convergence of nucleotide rearrangements onto identical amino acid sequences was assessed with the immunoSEQ Rearrangement Details tool. TCRdb mirrors the immuneACCESS table, restricted to in-frame sequences. Some clones are absent from its copies; in checked studies, under half trace to an unresolved V gene, and the reason for the others is unknown. V, J and clone size were drawn from that table, and D and trimming were deduced from the DNA. The sample records approximately 8,900 clones, roughly 50% of which are singletons. Jointly, the top ten make up 7.3% of the sample.

The archived tumor blocks were obtained from patients to whom no neoadjuvant therapy had been administered before resection. In the preserved-tissue arm of the study, about 30 surgical resection samples from under 25 previously untreated pancreatic ductal adenocarcinoma patients were used. DNA for the resection arm was extracted from ten 5-micron curls of FFPE tumor lying next to the multiplex immunohistochemistry slide. The material sequenced was tumor tissue. The chain links TRBV29-1 with TRBJ2-2, with the identity of the D gene unclear. This TCR came from a human donor with pancreatic ductal adenocarcinoma. At the DNA level, the sequence is TGCAGCGTTGGATTAAGGTCCAGCCCCGCCGGGGAGCTGTTTTTT. It is translated as CSVGLRSSPAGELFF.